Listed here are 3 T cell receptor beta chains from one sample, sequenced in a study of blood T cell repertoires in COVID-19. Assay: immunoSEQ multiplex PCR; the TCRdb copy retains only in-frame clones and omits some. The sample has about 240,000 clones; around 86% are singletons. The sequencing input was peripheral blood. The receptors originated from a man at least 80 years old with acute or convalescent COVID-19.

This clone was observed a handful of times. The chain links TRBV15 to TRBJ1-3; no reliable D call. Germline-derived CDR1 and CDR2 are LNHNV and YYDKDF (reference sequence). V lost 0 bases to trimming and J lost 2 bases, with 14 bases between them. The CDR3 is 17 amino acids. As DNA, the CDR3 is TGTGCCACCAGCAGAGACCCGAGCTCGATCCCTGGAAACACCATATATTTT. It codes for CATSRDPSSIPGNTIYF.

V gene TRBV29-1 combines with J gene TRBJ1-1; no definite D call. V lost 5 bases and J 0 bases, leaving 10 bases between the germline ends. Germline CDR1 is SQVTM and CDR2 is ANQGSEA. The CDR3 contains 13 residues. This chain's CDR3 is CSVHSGMNTEAFF. CDR3 in DNA: TGCAGCGTTCATAGTGGTATGAACACTGAAGCTTTCTTT.

This CDR3 reads CASSYRGYGYTF. DNA for the CDR3: TGTGCCAGCAGTTACCGGGGCTATGGCTACACCTTC. This chain connects TRBV6-5 to TRBJ1-2, with D unresolved. Looked up from germline, CDR1 is MNHEY and CDR2 is SVGAGI. CDR3 length equals 12 residues. V was pared by 2 bases and J by 4 bases, with 5 bases between.